What follows are 23 T cell receptor beta chains derived from one specimen sequenced in a study of T cells in Graves' hyperthyroidism and ophthalmopathy. The TCR beta CDR3 regions underwent amplification using RNA transcripts as the source. Using the HTBI primer set, a first-round RT-PCR was run on the TCR CDR3. TCRdb redid the calling of the multiplex PCR reads with MiXCR, one entry per CDR3 protein. The sample lists hundreds of thousands of distinct CDR3 sequences, 12% to 15% occurring once. The sequenced material came from blood. Receptors were obtained from a woman aged 18-35 years with Graves' hyperthyroidism.

The chain carries TRBV28 and TRBJ2-6, with TRBD2 identical over 13 bases. CDR3 length: 19 amino acids. The J segment lost 2 bases and the V segment lost 7 bases, leaving 11 bases of the junction unmatched. CDR1 is MDHEN and CDR2 is SYDVKM in the germline V gene. In nucleotides, the CDR3 is TGTGCCAGCATCGCAGTCAGGACTAGCGGGAGTACTGGGGCCAACGTCCTGACTTTC. Its translation is CASIAVRTSGSTGANVLTF.

This clonotype was counted at least ten times. This chain uses TRBV11-2 with TRBJ2-4; D not resolved. The germline CDR1 and CDR2 sequences are SGHAT and FQNNGV. V was clipped by 3 bases and J by 8 bases, with 11 bases between them. This CDR3 has 13 residues. In nucleotides, the CDR3 is TGTGCCAGCAGCTTGGACGGAGCTCACATTCAGTACTTC. Translated: CASSLDGAHIQYF.

This clonotype has a handful of counts. The chain joins TRBV20-1 to TRBJ2-3; D unresolved. Trimming took 3 bases from V and 2 from J, leaving 12 bases between them. The CDR3 loop spans 14 amino acids. Germline values: CDR1 DFQATT, CDR2 SNEGSKA (reference sequence). CDR3 bases: TGCAGTGCTAGTAAGCTACCCGACACAGATACGCAGTATTTT. Translated, it gives CSASKLPDTDTQYF.

This clonotype was observed a handful of times. The chain employs TRBV15 and TRBJ1-2; 10 bases line up with TRBD1. The V gene's germline CDR1 is LNHNV and CDR2 YYDKDF (reference sequence). The CDR3 has 16 residues. Germline trimming cut 1 base from V and 5 bases from J; bases unmatched to any gene: 7. The CDR3: CATSRGDRGSAYGYTF. In nucleotides, the CDR3 is TGTGCCACCAGCAGAGGGGACAGGGGATCAGCGTATGGCTACACCTTC.

In its sample, this clonotype was seen many times. This rearrangement joins TRBV2 to TRBJ2-3; D gene ambiguous. With 6 bases removed from V and 1 base from J, the gap between germline ends came to 8 bases. Looked up from germline, CDR1 is SNHLY and CDR2 is FYNNEI. This CDR3 is built from 13 residues. CDR3 DNA sequence: TGTGCCAGCAGGGGAATCCGCACAGATACGCAGTATTTT. It translates to CASRGIRTDTQYF.

In this sample, this clonotype turned up many times. V is TRBV30 and J is TRBJ1-5, with D unclear. V shed 2 bases and J shed 3 bases, with 5 bases lying between them. Germline V CDR1 and CDR2: GTSNPN, SVGIG (reference sequence). The CDR3 length is 12 residues. CDR3 region: CAWSPLNQPQHF. In nucleotides, the CDR3 is TGTGCCTGGAGTCCGCTCAATCAGCCCCAGCATTTT.

This clonotype has a count of ten or more. This sequence joins TRBV28 and TRBJ1-4, with a tentative D call TRBD1 (6 bases). In germline, CDR1 is MDHEN, CDR2 SYDVKM. V dropped 6 bases and J dropped 0 bases, with 20 bases sitting between them. This CDR3 is 18 amino acids long. CDR3 nucleotides: TGTGCCAGCAGCTATGGGGCTGAGGGGGAATCAACTAATGAAAAACTGTTTTTT. It translates to CASSYGAEGESTNEKLFF.

This clonotype was found many times. The V gene is TRBV7-9, the J gene TRBJ1-1; 11 bases agree with TRBD1. Germline V gene sequence: CDR1 SEHNR, CDR2 FQNEAQ (reference sequence). The CDR3 covers 19 residues. After removal of 6 bases from V and 5 bases from J, the junction contained 20 bases not matched to a gene. The CDR3 nucleotides are TGTGCCAGCAGTAGGGGACAGGGGGACCCCATTTCGCCGAGGACTGAAGCTTTCTTT. Amino acids: CASSRGQGDPISPRTEAFF.

This clonotype has ten or more counts. This chain's CDR3 is CASYKPGLAGTNTGELFF. In DNA, the CDR3 is TGTGCCAGCTACAAGCCGGGACTAGCGGGAACCAACACCGGGGAGCTGTTTTTT. V is TRBV2 and J is TRBJ2-2; 13 positions match TRBD2. The CDR3 is 18 residues long. With 8 bases clipped from V and 2 bases from J, the junction kept 11 bases outside the gene matches. Per germline, CDR1 SNHLY and CDR2 FYNNEI.

This clonotype was picked up a small number of times. This chain connects TRBV27 to TRBJ2-1; 8 bases line up with TRBD1. Germline V gives CDR1 MNHEY, CDR2 SMNVEV (reference sequence). V was pared by 7 bases and J by 8 bases, with 7 bases of the junction left unmatched. The CDR3 is made up of 13 amino acids. The CDR3 region is CASKGQGWDEQFF. For the CDR3, the DNA is TGTGCCAGCAAAGGACAGGGTTGGGATGAGCAGTTCTTC.

This clonotype was observed many times. This chain uses TRBV29-1 with TRBJ2-1; no clear D. Germline lookup yields CDR1 SQVTM and CDR2 ANQGSEA. V lost 1 base and J lost 6, with 10 bases in between. The CDR3 extends over 13 amino acids. CDR3 in amino acids: CSVEGLVVNEQFF. Here the CDR3 DNA reads TGCAGCGTTGAAGGTCTAGTAGTCAATGAGCAGTTCTTC.

This clonotype was counted at least ten times. This chain links TRBV20-1 with TRBJ2-7; 10 bases match TRBD1. CDR3 length equals 15 residues. With V trimmed by 3 bases and J by 6 bases, 11 bases remained unmatched. In germline, CDR1 is DFQATT, CDR2 SNEGSKA (reference sequence). The CDR3 loop is CSASPRQGAVGEQYF. The CDR3 bases are TGCAGTGCTAGCCCTCGACAGGGGGCGGTTGGCGAGCAGTACTTC.

This clonotype came up many times. This chain links TRBV18 with TRBJ2-7, with D unclear. The CDR3 runs 13 residues. V was pared by 0 bases and J by 5 bases, with 8 bases between. The germline V gene has CDR1 KGHSH and CDR2 LQKENI. The CDR3 here is CASSPPLKNEQYF. The CDR3 bases are TGTGCCAGCTCACCACCGCTGAAGAACGAGCAGTACTTC.

The chain has TRBV11-2 and TRBJ2-1; 9 positions agree with TRBD2. CDR1 is SGHAT, CDR2 FQNNGV, per germline. The CDR3 is 13 residues long. V gave up 7 bases and J gave up 9 bases; unmatched junction bases: 7. This CDR3 reads CASKVAGAVEQFF. The CDR3, as DNA: TGTGCCAGCAAAGTAGCGGGAGCGGTTGAGCAGTTCTTC. Combining the CDR3 with reference TRBV11-2 and TRBJ2-1 gives the whole variable domain EAGVAQSPRYKIIEKRQSVAFWCNPISGHATLYWYQQILGQGPKLLIQFQNNGVVDDSQLPKDRFSAERLKGVDSTLKIQPAKLEDSAVYLCASKVAGAVEQFFGPGTRLTVL.

This clonotype was counted at least ten times. The chain recombines TRBV3-1 with TRBJ1-4; maybe TRBD1 (6 bases). From germline, CDR1 is LGHDT and CDR2 YNNKEL (reference sequence). The ends were cut back, 6 bases at V and 6 bases at J, with 23 bases in the middle. The length of the CDR3 is 17 residues. CDR3 sequence: CASSLKGSQGFYEKLFF. Written as DNA, the CDR3 is TGTGCCAGCAGTCTTAAAGGATCTCAGGGGTTTTATGAAAAACTGTTTTTT.

This clonotype has just a few counts. V usage is TRBV6-1 and J usage is TRBJ1-5, with D tentatively TRBD1 (5 bases). The germline V gene has CDR1 MNHNS and CDR2 SASEGT. This CDR3 is 18 amino acids long. V lost 4 bases and J 3 bases, leaving 22 bases between the germline ends. CDR3 in amino acids: CASSASKGAGYSNQPQHF. The DNA of the CDR3 is TGTGCCAGCAGTGCTAGTAAAGGGGCCGGTTACTCCAATCAGCCCCAGCATTTT.

This clonotype turned up a few times. V and J are TRBV7-6 and TRBJ2-3; weak D call: TRBD1 (5 bases). The CDR3 totals 14 residues. Germline assignment: CDR1 SGHVS and CDR2 FNYEAQ. Trimming pared 3 bases from V and 5 bases from J, leaving 12 bases between. CDR3 sequence reads: CASSFSPGIDTQYF. In nucleotides, the CDR3 is TGTGCCAGCAGCTTCAGCCCAGGGATAGATACGCAGTATTTT.

The CDR3 loop reads CASSPGLTKETQYF. The CDR3 bases are TGTGCCAGCAGCCCAGGACTAACCAAAGAGACCCAGTACTTC. The chain recombines TRBV7-9 with TRBJ2-5; D is possibly TRBD2 (6 bases). CDR3 size: 14 residues. CDR1 SEHNR and CDR2 FQNEAQ come from the germline V gene (reference sequence). V was cut by 5 bases and J by 3 bases, with 13 bases left in between. Variable domain in full (rest from reference TRBV7-9 and TRBJ2-5): DTGVSQNPRHKITKRGQNVTFRCDPISEHNRLYWYRQTLGQGPEFLTYFQNEAQLEKSRLLSDRFSAERPKGSFSTLEIQRTEQGDSAMYLCASSPGLTKETQYFGPGTRLLVL.

This clonotype was counted a few times. The chain joins TRBV7-9 to TRBJ2-7, with 10 bases fitting TRBD2. This CDR3 is 15 amino acids long. Germline V gene sequence: CDR1 SEHNR, CDR2 FQNEAQ (reference sequence). Trimming removed 5 bases from V and 7 bases from J; junction bases left unmatched: 11. The DNA of the CDR3 is TGTGCCAGCAGCCCCCCACTAGCGGGGCCTTTTGAGCAGTACTTC. It yields the protein CASSPPLAGPFEQYF.

This clonotype was seen more than once but under ten times. V is TRBV20-1 and J is TRBJ2-5; D is unclear. The J call may not be correct, given that the DNA end is closer to TRBJ2-1. This CDR3 spans 13 amino acids. Germline V CDR1 and CDR2: DFQATT, SNEGSKA (reference sequence). CDR3 residues: CSATPHTQETQFF. In DNA form, the CDR3 reads TGCAGTGCCACCCCCCATACACAAGAGACCCAGTTCTTC.

The J gene is TRBJ2-7, the V gene TRBV15; D remains unclear. Germline CDR1 LNHNV, CDR2 YYDKDF (reference sequence). V lost 2 bases and J lost 3, with 8 bases in between. CDR3 size: 13 residues. The CDR3 coding sequence is TGTGCCACCAGCAGAAGATGGGGCTACGAGCAGTACTTC. Its translation is CATSRRWGYEQYF.

This clonotype was seen many times. The chain is built from TRBV18 and TRBJ2-3; D not resolved. V was cut by 1 base and J by 2 bases, with 7 bases left in between. Germline values: CDR1 KGHSH, CDR2 LQKENI. The CDR3 has 14 residues. Here the CDR3 DNA reads TGTGCCAGCTCACCACGACTTCACACAGATACGCAGTATTTT. Protein product: CASSPRLHTDTQYF. Variable domain in full (rest from reference TRBV18 and TRBJ2-3): NAGVMQNPRHLVRRRGQEARLRCSPMKGHSHVYWYRQLPEEGLKFMVYLQKENIIDESGMPKERFSAEFPKEGPSILRIQQVVRGDSAAYFCASSPRLHTDTQYFGPGTRLTVL.

This clonotype came up a few times. The CDR3 protein is CSARDGAGWNYGYTF. For the CDR3, the DNA is TGCAGTGCTAGAGATGGGGCAGGTTGGAACTATGGCTACACCTTC. The genes are TRBV20-1 and TRBJ1-2, with TRBD1 as a possible D gene (5 bases). The CDR3 is 15 residues long. Germline V gives CDR1 DFQATT, CDR2 SNEGSKA (reference sequence). Deletions cut 0 bases from V and 2 bases from J, with 13 bases between.